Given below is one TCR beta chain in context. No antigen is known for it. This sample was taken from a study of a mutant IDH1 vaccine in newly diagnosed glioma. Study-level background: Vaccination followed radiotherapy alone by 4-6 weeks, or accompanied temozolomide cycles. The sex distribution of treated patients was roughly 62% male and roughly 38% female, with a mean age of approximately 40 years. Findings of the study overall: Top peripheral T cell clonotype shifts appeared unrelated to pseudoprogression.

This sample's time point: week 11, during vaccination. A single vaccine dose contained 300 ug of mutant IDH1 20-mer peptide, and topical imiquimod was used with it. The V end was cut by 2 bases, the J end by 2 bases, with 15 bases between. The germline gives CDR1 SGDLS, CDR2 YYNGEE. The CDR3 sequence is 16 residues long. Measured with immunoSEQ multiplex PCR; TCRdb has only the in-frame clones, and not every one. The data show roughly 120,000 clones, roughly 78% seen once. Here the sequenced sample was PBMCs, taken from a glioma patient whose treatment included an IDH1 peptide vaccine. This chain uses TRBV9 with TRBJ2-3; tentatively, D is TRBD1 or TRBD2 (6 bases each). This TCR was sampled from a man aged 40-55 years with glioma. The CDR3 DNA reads TGTGCCAGCAGCGTCGGCTTGGGGGGCCCCACAGATACGCAGTATTTT. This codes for CASSVGLGGPTDTQYF.